A single sample is the source of the 27 T cell receptor beta chains below, sequenced in a study of blood T cell repertoires in COVID-19. Using immunoSEQ multiplex PCR, the repertoire was profiled, and TCRdb retains in-frame clones only, with some absent. The sample records over 200,000 clones, 80% to 90% being singletons. Sample: PBMCs or T cells enriched from blood (not recorded which). The receptors stem from a man between 18 and 29 years old who had recovered from COVID-19.

The chain is built from TRBV7-2 and TRBJ1-3; TRBD1 is a possible D gene (6 bases). V lost 2 bases and J lost 1, with 9 bases in between. Germline CDR1 is SGHTA and CDR2 is FQGNSA. The length of the CDR3 is 15 residues. CDR3 region: CASSLTGISGNTIYF. CDR3 in DNA: TGTGCCAGCAGCTTAACAGGGATTTCTGGAAACACCATATATTTT.

The genes are TRBV6-5 and TRBJ2-7; TRBD1 matches 9 bases. CDR3 size: 15 residues. The ends lost 6 bases at V and 4 bases at J; junction bases unmatched: 10. CDR1 and CDR2 from the germline V gene are MNHEY and SVGAGI. Here the CDR3 reads CASRSPGQGSYEQYF. As DNA, the CDR3 is TGTGCCAGCAGATCACCGGGACAGGGATCTTACGAGCAGTACTTC.

The chain combines TRBV6-5 with TRBJ2-2, with D perhaps TRBD1 (6 bases). Trimming shortened V by 7 bases and J by 5 bases, and 14 bases separated the two germline ends. CDR3 length equals 14 residues. Germline V CDR1 and CDR2: MNHEY, SVGAGI. This CDR3 is CASTGSGETGELFF. The DNA of the CDR3 is TGTGCCAGCACCGGGTCAGGGGAAACCGGGGAGCTGTTTTTT.

This sequence joins TRBV6-5 and TRBJ1-1; D is unclear. Per the germline V gene, CDR1 is MNHEY and CDR2 is SVGAGI. Trimming removed 6 bases from V and 7 bases from J, with 21 bases in between. The CDR3 consists of 15 residues. This CDR3 is CASSQNSLEGVEAFF. In DNA form, the CDR3 reads TGTGCCAGCAGCCAAAACAGTCTCGAGGGCGTTGAAGCTTTCTTT.

This sequence joins TRBV28 and TRBJ2-1; tentatively, D is TRBD1 (5 bases). The V end was cut by 5 bases, the J end by 4 bases, with 15 bases between. There are 15 residues in the CDR3. CDR1 and CDR2 (germline): MDHEN, SYDVKM. The CDR3 region is CASSPRVAHYNEQFF. The CDR3 coding sequence is TGTGCCAGCAGTCCCAGGGTGGCCCATTACAATGAGCAGTTCTTC.

This chain uses TRBV4-1 with TRBJ1-2; D gene unclear. V was trimmed by 0 bases and J by 10 bases, leaving 12 bases between them. CDR3 length: 13 amino acids. Germline V gene lookup returns CDR1 MGHRA and CDR2 YSYEKL. The CDR3 region is CASSQDEGKDYTF. Written as DNA, the CDR3 is TGCGCCAGCAGCCAAGATGAGGGTAAAGACTACACCTTC.

The V call is TRBV7-8, the J call TRBJ1-2; maybe TRBD1 (6 bases). The CDR3 has 14 residues. Looked up from germline, CDR1 is SGHVS and CDR2 is FQNEAQ. V was trimmed by 2 bases and J by 3 bases, leaving 10 bases between them. CDR3 amino acids: CASSLTGFDYGYTF. The CDR3 coding sequence is TGTGCCAGCAGCTTAACAGGGTTCGACTATGGCTACACCTTC.

The chain uses TRBV2 and TRBJ1-4; 8 nucleotides align to TRBD1. Trimming at V came to 6 bases and at J to 7 bases, leaving 4 bases not matched to a gene. This CDR3 has 13 residues. Germline V gene sequence: CDR1 SNHLY, CDR2 FYNNEI. CDR3 nucleotide sequence: TGTGCCAGCAGAGGGACAGGCGGTGAAAAACTGTTTTTT. Translating it yields CASRGTGGEKLFF.

The V and J genes are TRBV6-2 or TRBV6-3 and TRBJ1-1; D uncertain. V lost 5 bases and J lost 5, with 12 bases in between. The germline gives CDR1 MNHEY, CDR2 SVGEGT. The CDR3 length is 13 residues. The CDR3 reads CASSTYLETEAFF. Written as DNA, the CDR3 is TGTGCCAGCAGTACTTACTTGGAGACTGAAGCTTTCTTT.

The chain recombines TRBV7-2 with TRBJ2-2; 12 bases map to TRBD1. V lost 5 bases, J lost 5 bases, and 3 bases stayed unmatched. The CDR3 runs 15 residues. CDR1 SGHTA and CDR2 FQGNSA come from the germline V gene. CDR3 loop: CASSKGQGATGELFF. The CDR3 DNA reads TGTGCCAGCAGCAAGGGACAGGGGGCGACCGGGGAGCTGTTTTTT.

The genes are TRBV30 and TRBJ2-3, with D possibly matching TRBD1 (5 bases). V lost 1 base to trimming and J lost 6 bases, with 17 bases between them. Germline V gene lookup returns CDR1 GTSNPN and CDR2 SVGIG (reference sequence). The CDR3 sequence is 15 residues long. CDR3 nucleotides: TGTGCCTGGAGTGGCAAGACAGCCCTCGGGGATACGCAGTATTTT. Its translation: CAWSGKTALGDTQYF.

The chain recombines TRBV6-5 with TRBJ2-1; possibly TRBD1 for D (5 bases). CDR3 length equals 14 residues. The V gene's germline CDR1 is MNHEY and CDR2 SVGAGI. Trimming removed 4 bases from V and 10 bases from J, with 17 bases in between. In DNA form, the CDR3 reads TGTGCCAGCAGTTCCACTACAGGTACTCGGGAGCAGTTCTTC. This gives the protein CASSSTTGTREQFF.

Concerning this clone: Germline is not matched at one junction end, which may reflect a read error. The CDR3 nucleotides are TGTGCCAGCAGTCAAGATAGTACAGGGGGGAGGAACATTCAGTACTTC. It specifies CASSQDSTGGRNIQYF. The chain joins TRBV3-1 (or the pseudogene TRBV3-2) to TRBJ2-4; 8 positions match TRBD1. Germline lookup yields CDR1 LGHDT and CDR2 YNNKEL (reference sequence). The CDR3 is 16 residues long.

The gene calls are TRBV15 and TRBJ1-3, with TRBD1 matching over 7 bases. From germline, CDR1 is LNHNV and CDR2 YYDKDF (reference sequence). The J segment lost 0 bases and the V segment lost 1 base, leaving 3 bases of the junction unmatched. The CDR3 sequence is 16 residues long. This CDR3 is CATSRVRGHSGNTIYF. The CDR3 DNA is TGTGCCACCAGCAGAGTTAGGGGGCACTCTGGAAACACCATATATTTT.

The chain links TRBV30 to TRBJ2-5; 10 bases match TRBD2. This CDR3 has 15 amino acids. CDR1 and CDR2 (germline): GTSNPN, SVGIG (reference sequence). The J segment lost 4 bases and the V segment lost 8 bases, leaving 13 bases of the junction unmatched. The CDR3 spells CAPHAGTSVRETQYF. For the CDR3, the DNA is TGTGCCCCCCATGCCGGGACTAGCGTTAGAGAGACCCAGTACTTC.

The chain combines TRBV19 with TRBJ1-2; D ambiguous. Germline V lookup: CDR1 LNHDA, CDR2 SQIVND (reference sequence). V was trimmed by 6 bases and J by 4 bases, leaving 9 bases between them. The CDR3 consists of 12 residues. The CDR3 reads CASRQDGYGYTF. The CDR3 region has the DNA TGTGCCAGTAGGCAGGATGGCTATGGCTACACCTTC.

Concerning this clone itself: This same CDR3 is encoded by further DNA sequences in the sample. The chain uses TRBV29-1 and TRBJ1-2, with 10 positions matching TRBD1. Germline lookup yields CDR1 SQVTM and CDR2 ANQGSEA. The junction had 2 bases not matched to a gene; V was cut back by 4 bases and J by 3 bases. The CDR3 runs to 13 residues. The DNA for the CDR3 is TGCAGCGTTGGACAGGGGGCCGACTATGGCTACACCTTC. It translates to CSVGQGADYGYTF.

The J gene is TRBJ1-2, the V gene TRBV18; 7 bases line up with TRBD1. V lost 3 bases and J lost 2; bases outside the gene matches: 6. CDR3 size: 15 residues. Per germline, CDR1 KGHSH and CDR2 LQKENI. The CDR3 region is CASSPWTGLNYGYTF. The CDR3 region has the DNA TGTGCCAGCTCACCGTGGACAGGATTGAACTATGGCTACACCTTC.

This clone was detected only a few times. V is TRBV5-4 and J is TRBJ2-7; D possibly corresponds to TRBD2 (5 bases). This CDR3 spans 11 amino acids. V was trimmed by 2 bases and J by 5 bases, leaving 5 bases between them. Per germline, CDR1 SGHNT and CDR2 YYREEE (reference sequence). In nucleotides, the CDR3 is TGTGCCAGCAGCTTCGGGAACGAGCAGTACTTC. Translation: CASSFGNEQYF.

The chain combines TRBV19 with TRBJ1-1; D is unclear. The CDR3 is 13 amino acids. From germline, CDR1 is LNHDA and CDR2 SQIVND (reference sequence). Trimming took off 5 bases at V and 3 bases at J, with 10 bases between the two ends. CDR3 amino acids: CASSPAGDTEAFF. CDR3 nucleotides: TGTGCCAGTAGTCCCGCCGGGGACACTGAAGCTTTCTTT.

This clone was detected only a few times. The genes are TRBV25-1 and TRBJ2-2; weak D call: TRBD1 (5 bases). The CDR3 length is 14 residues. V was pared by 3 bases and J by 3 bases, with 8 bases between. Germline assignment: CDR1 MGHDK and CDR2 SYGVNS. DNA of the CDR3: TGTGCCAGCAGTGAGCAGGGCGACACCGGGGAGCTGTTTTTT. This translates into CASSEQGDTGELFF. The whole variable domain, filled in from reference TRBV25-1 and TRBJ2-2, reads EADIYQTPRYLVIGTGKKITLECSQTMGHDKMYWYQQDPGMELHLIHYSYGVNSTEKGDLSSESTVSRIRTEHFPLTLESARPSHTSQYLCASSEQGDTGELFFGEGSRLTVL.

The V gene is TRBV27, the J gene TRBJ2-7; 8 bases are shared with TRBD1. The CDR3 totals 17 residues. Losses at the gene ends were 6 bases for V and 0 bases for J; bases not matched to a gene: 13. From germline, CDR1 is MNHEY and CDR2 SMNVEV (reference sequence). The chain's CDR3 is CASSLMGTGGFSYEQYF. Written as DNA, the CDR3 is TGTGCCAGCAGCTTGATGGGCACAGGGGGTTTCTCCTACGAGCAGTACTTC.

Concerning this clone: Other DNA sequences from this sample encode an identical CDR3 as well. The rearrangement links TRBV28 to TRBJ1-3; D unclear. Trimming stripped 3 bases from V and 7 bases from J, with 4 bases between. CDR1 is MDHEN, CDR2 SYDVKM, per germline. The CDR3 covers 11 residues. The CDR3 loop reads CASSFRNTIYF. The CDR3 nucleotides read TGTGCCAGCAGTTTCCGGAACACCATATATTTT.

Written as DNA, the CDR3 is TGTGCCTGGACCCTCTCGGTTCGGCAGTACTTC. Translation gives CAWTLSVRQYF. The V call is TRBV30, the J call TRBJ2-7, with D hard to call. The CDR3 covers 11 residues. The germline V gene encodes CDR1 GTSNPN and CDR2 SVGIG (reference sequence). Between the trimmed V and J ends, which lost 4 bases and 9 bases, there was a span of 13 bases.

The CDR3: CASRRGSSTNEKLFF. CDR3 nucleotides: TGTGCCAGCAGAAGGGGGTCGTCGACTAATGAAAAACTGTTTTTT. The chain uses TRBV6-5 and TRBJ1-4; tentative D call: TRBD1 (6 bases). CDR1 is MNHEY, CDR2 SVGAGI, per germline. The CDR3 is 15 amino acids. Trimming removed 6 bases from V and 2 bases from J, with 13 bases in between.

In its sample, this clone was seen once. V is TRBV10-3 and J is TRBJ1-6, with D possibly TRBD1 on 5 matching bases. CDR3 size: 14 residues. Trimming removed 6 bases at V and 4 bases at J, with 10 bases between. Germline V gives CDR1 ENHRY, CDR2 SYGVKD. The CDR3 nucleotides are TGTGCCATCAGACTGACAGAATATAATTCACCCCTCCACTTT. This encodes CAIRLTEYNSPLHF.

The rearrangement uses TRBV5-6 and TRBJ1-4; unclear D gene. The CDR3 is 14 amino acids. CDR1 is SGHDT and CDR2 is YYEEEE in the germline V gene. The V end was cut by 3 bases, the J end by 5 bases, with 11 bases between. The DNA for the CDR3 is TGTGCCAGCAGCTCTTCCCTGGGCAATGAAAAACTGTTTTTT. This translates into CASSSSLGNEKLFF. The complete variable domain, with remaining parts taken from reference TRBV5-6 and TRBJ1-4, reads DAGVTQSPTHLIKTRGQQVTLRCSPKSGHDTVSWYQQALGQGPQFIFQYYEEEERQRGNFPDRFSGHQFPNYSSELNVNALLLGDSALYLCASSSSLGNEKLFFGSGTQLSVL.